This entry concerns a single T cell receptor beta chain. Germline assignment: CDR1 SGHDN and CDR2 FVKESK. This CDR3 spans 16 amino acids. V gave up 4 bases and J gave up 0 bases; unmatched junction bases: 5. This sample stems from a study of cytomegalovirus exposure and HLA in healthy donors. The primer mix had 60 Vbeta and 13 Jbeta primers. The data were produced by immunoSEQ multiplex PCR, yet TCRdb's version contains in-frame clones alone and is incomplete. The sample holds 170,000 or so clones, 80% seen once. The V call is TRBV14, the J call TRBJ1-5; 8 bases are a match to TRBD1. This TCR was recovered from a boy aged 5-17 years in good health and CMV-seronegative. The material sequenced was PBMCs. The CDR3 region has the DNA TGTGCCAGCAGCCTGGACAGGGACGATAGCAATCAGCCCCAGCATTTT. Translation: CASSLDRDDSNQPQHF.